This T cell receptor beta chain was captured in a study of shared clonotypes between healthy human individuals. Naive-designated CD8 cells lacked CD45RO, were positively enriched for CCR7, and omitted terminally differentiated effector memory CD45RA+ cells. This clone was picked up one time. Clones were sequenced by immunoSEQ multiplex PCR, and TCRdb holds only the in-frame ones, with some missing. Among roughly 2 million clones listed, less than 95% were seen once. Germline CDR1 is MNHEY and CDR2 is SVGAGI. This CDR3 contains 14 residues. V dropped 4 bases and J dropped 4 bases, with 14 bases sitting between them.

This TCR came from a man aged 18-30 years in good health. Sequenced material: naive CD8+ T cells sorted from blood. V gene TRBV6-5 combines with J gene TRBJ2-7, with D possibly matching TRBD2 (6 bases). This chain's CDR3 is CASSSSFGGYEQYF. CDR3 DNA: TGTGCCAGCAGTTCCTCCTTTGGGGGGTACGAGCAGTACTTC.